A selection of T cell receptor beta chains follows, all from one sample in a study of cytomegalovirus exposure and HLA in healthy donors. The protocol was immunoSEQ multiplex PCR, while the TCRdb copy is restricted to in-frame clones and leaves out a portion. The sample yields some 290,000 clones, nearly 90% seen once. Sample: PBMCs. These receptors originate from a man aged 25-45 years in good health and CMV-seronegative. Each CDR3 is given with its conserved first and last residue. The D gene is left open where the match is weak. Part of the rows lack a size; the others show once, few, many or a class for expanded clones.

TRBV19	TRBD1	.	TRBJ1-1	CASSIGGQVGAEAFF	TGTGCCAGTAGTATAGGTGGACAGGTGGGGGCTGAAGCTTTCTTT
TRBV7-2	.	.	TRBJ1-1	CASSSTYGGAFF	TGTGCCAGCAGCTCGACATATGGGGGGGCTTTCTTT
TRBV6-6	TRBD1	.	TRBJ2-7	CASSWGQAKQYF	TGTGCCAGCAGTTGGGGACAGGCTAAGCAGTACTTC
TRBV11-2	.	.	TRBJ1-1	CASSFSGNTEAFF	TGTGCCAGCAGCTTCTCCGGGAACACTGAAGCTTTCTTT
TRBV10-2	TRBD1	.	TRBJ1-3	CASSLKQTGAGNTIYF	TGCGCCAGCTCCCTAAAACAGACAGGGGCTGGAAACACCATATATTTT
TRBV27	TRBD2	.	TRBJ2-1	CASVRRAGGNINEQFF	TGTGCCAGCGTACGGAGGGCGGGGGGGAATATCAATGAGCAGTTCTTC
TRBV28	.	.	TRBJ1-1	CASSLAGGTNTEAFF	TGTGCCAGCAGTTTAGCGGGGGGCACGAACACTGAAGCTTTCTTT
TRBV7-9	.	.	TRBJ1-2	CASSLGLDGYTF	TGTGCCAGCAGCTTAGGGCTGGATGGCTACACCTTC
TRBV6-4	.	once	TRBJ1-5	CASKTQHRVAVDQPQHF	TGTGCCAGCAAGACACAACACAGGGTCGCCGTCGATCAGCCCCAGCATTTT
TRBV6-6	TRBD2	.	TRBJ2-1	CATGGSNNEQFF	TGTGCCACGGGGGGGTCGAACAATGAGCAGTTCTTC
TRBV19	.	.	TRBJ1-5	CASSIRDTNQPQHF	TGTGCCAGTAGTATCAGGGACACCAATCAGCCCCAGCATTTT
TRBV5-4	.	.	TRBJ1-2	CASSLGNSYYGYTF	TGTGCCAGCAGCTTGGGAAACAGCTACTATGGCTACACCTTC
TRBV28	.	.	TRBJ1-4	CASSLAQRKLFF	TGTGCCAGCAGTCTCGCACAGAGAAAACTGTTTTTT
TRBV19	.	.	TRBJ1-5	CASTDRGFWQPQHF	TGTGCCAGTACCGATAGGGGGTTTTGGCAGCCCCAGCATTTT
TRBV6-1	TRBD2	.	TRBJ2-3	CASKLAGSGTDTQYF	TGTGCCAGCAAACTAGCGGGTTCTGGCACAGATACGCAGTATTTT
TRBV5-3	.	.	TRBJ1-4	CASSFSRQEKLFF	TGTGCCAGCAGCTTTTCCCGACAGGAGAAACTGTTTTTT
TRBV9	.	once	TRBJ1-5	CASSVVGGDSNQPQHF	TGTGCCAGCAGCGTAGTAGGGGGGGACAGCAATCAGCCCCAGCATTTT
TRBV6-7	.	.	TRBJ2-4	CASSFTPAKNIQYF	TGTGCCAGCAGTTTCACACCAGCCAAAAACATTCAGTACTTC
TRBV7-9	.	.	TRBJ2-3	CASSLADGGGTDTQYF	TGTGCCAGCAGCTTAGCTGATGGCGGTGGCACAGATACGCAGTATTTT
TRBV2	.	.	TRBJ1-2	CASSESMRSYYGYTF	TGTGCCAGCAGTGAAAGTATGAGGTCTTACTATGGCTACACCTTC
TRBV7-6	.	.	TRBJ2-2	CASTEQGFSYTGELFF	TGTGCCAGCACCGAACAGGGTTTCTCGTACACCGGGGAGCTGTTTTTT
TRBV5-4	TRBD2	.	TRBJ2-7	CASSLVTSGGPYEQYF	TGTGCCAGCAGCTTGGTCACTAGCGGGGGACCCTACGAGCAGTACTTC
TRBV2	.	.	TRBJ1-1	CASRNTGITEAFF	TGTGCCAGCAGGAACACCGGGATCACTGAAGCTTTCTTT
TRBV6-5	TRBD1	.	TRBJ1-4	CASTRQGVNEKLFF	TGTGCCAGCACCAGACAGGGGGTAAATGAAAAACTGTTTTTT
TRBV7-9	.	.	TRBJ1-2	CASSLSTGSHGYTF	TGTGCCAGCAGCTTAAGTACAGGGAGCCATGGCTACACCTTC
TRBV7-9	.	.	TRBJ2-3	CASSLVSGKTSTDTQYF	TGTGCCAGCAGCTTAGTCTCAGGGAAGACTAGCACAGATACGCAGTATTTT
TRBV27	.	.	TRBJ2-3	CASSPWDFTDTQYF	TGTGCCAGCAGCCCTTGGGACTTCACAGATACGCAGTATTTT
TRBV18	TRBD1	.	TRBJ1-2	CASSTTGENGYTF	TGTGCCAGCTCTACGACAGGGGAGAATGGCTACACCTTC
TRBV13	.	.	TRBJ1-1	CASSRKFGDNEAFF	TGTGCCAGCAGCCGAAAATTTGGGGACAATGAAGCTTTCTTT
TRBV2	.	few	TRBJ2-7	CASQRLSDLYEQYF	TGTGCCAGCCAAAGACTCAGCGATCTCTACGAGCAGTACTTC
TRBV9	.	.	TRBJ1-2	CASSVGQGLKFVTF	TGTGCCAGCAGCGTAGGTCAGGGACTCAAGTTCGTCACCTTC
TRBV5-1	TRBD1	.	TRBJ1-6	CASSAGTGDSPLHF	TGCGCCAGCAGCGCAGGGACAGGGGATTCACCCCTCCACTTT
TRBV7-2	.	.	TRBJ1-4	CASSSSRIVKLEKLFF	TGTGCCAGCAGCTCATCTAGAATCGTTAAGTTGGAAAAACTGTTTTTT
TRBV10-3	.	.	TRBJ1-6	CAIIPGHENSPLHF	TGTGCCATCATCCCAGGGCATGAGAATTCACCCCTCCACTTT
TRBV5-1	TRBD2	.	TRBJ2-1	CASSQLRTSGHNEQFF	TGCGCCAGCAGTCAATTAAGGACTAGCGGTCACAATGAGCAGTTCTTC
TRBV6-5	TRBD2	.	TRBJ2-3	CASSPMRGGTDTQYF	TGTGCCAGCAGTCCAATGCGGGGGGGCACAGATACGCAGTATTTT
TRBV4-1	.	.	TRBJ1-4	CASSHPGGVEEKLFF	TGCGCCAGCAGCCACCCGGGGGGGGTAGAGGAAAAACTGTTTTTT
TRBV2	.	.	TRBJ2-2	CASSMTPNTGELFF	TGTGCCAGCAGCATGACACCGAACACCGGGGAGCTGTTTTTT
TRBV6-1	.	.	TRBJ2-7	CASTLPDSYEQYF	TGTGCCAGCACGCTGCCAGACTCCTACGAGCAGTACTTC
TRBV4-3	.	.	TRBJ1-5	CASSQDGGRYQPQHF	TGCGCCAGCAGCCAAGATGGTGGCAGATATCAGCCCCAGCATTTT
TRBV18	.	few	TRBJ1-1	CASSELNTEAFF	TGTGCCAGCTCAGAGTTGAACACTGAAGCTTTCTTT
TRBV19	.	.	TRBJ1-5	CASSIVGQPQHF	TGTGCCAGTAGTATAGTCGGGCAGCCCCAGCATTTT
TRBV5-1	.	.	TRBJ1-5	CASSFGGYNQPQHF	TGCGCCAGCAGCTTTGGGGGCTACAATCAGCCCCAGCATTTT
TRBV5-5	TRBD2	.	TRBJ2-7	CASSYNLAGIYEQYF	TGTGCCAGCAGCTACAACCTAGCGGGGATCTACGAGCAGTACTTC
TRBV5-4	TRBD1	once	TRBJ1-2	CASSLGTGYGYTF	TGTGCCAGCAGCTTGGGGACAGGTTATGGCTACACCTTC
TRBV13	.	.	TRBJ2-5	CASSLWDLGRETQYF	TGTGCCAGCAGCCTTTGGGACCTGGGGAGGGAGACCCAGTACTTC
TRBV5-1	TRBD2	.	TRBJ2-1	CASSEYSGGRGDEQFF	TGCGCCAGCAGCGAGTATAGCGGGGGCCGCGGGGATGAGCAGTTCTTC
TRBV5-5	.	.	TRBJ1-5	CASSFIGGGKPQHF	TGTGCCAGCAGCTTCATTGGGGGGGGAAAGCCCCAGCATTTT
TRBV5-4	.	.	TRBJ1-3	CASSLSGESGNTIYF	TGTGCCAGCAGCTTGTCAGGGGAGTCTGGAAACACCATATATTTT
TRBV6-5	.	.	TRBJ1-1	CASSYHRENTEAFF	TGTGCCAGCAGTTACCACAGGGAGAACACTGAAGCTTTCTTT